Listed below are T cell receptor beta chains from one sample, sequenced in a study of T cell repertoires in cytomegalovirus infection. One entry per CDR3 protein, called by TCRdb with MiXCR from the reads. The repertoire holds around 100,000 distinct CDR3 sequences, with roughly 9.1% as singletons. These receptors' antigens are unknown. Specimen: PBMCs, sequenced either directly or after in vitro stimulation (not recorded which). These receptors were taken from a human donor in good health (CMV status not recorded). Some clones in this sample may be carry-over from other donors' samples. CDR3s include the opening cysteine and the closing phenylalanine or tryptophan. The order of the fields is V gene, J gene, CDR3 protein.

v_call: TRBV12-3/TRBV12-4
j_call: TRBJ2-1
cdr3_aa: CASSLANLAGANNEQFF

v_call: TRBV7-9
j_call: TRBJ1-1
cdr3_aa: CASSLRQGLTEAFF

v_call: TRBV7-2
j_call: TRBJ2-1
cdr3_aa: CASSLFNRDSLQFF

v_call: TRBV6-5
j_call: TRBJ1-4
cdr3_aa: CASSYGRGRANEKLFF

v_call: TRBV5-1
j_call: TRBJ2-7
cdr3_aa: CASSLGGSGSIYEQYF

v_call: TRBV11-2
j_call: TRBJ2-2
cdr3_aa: CASSVIAGELFF

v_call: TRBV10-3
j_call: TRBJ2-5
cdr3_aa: CAIKGQGRETQYF

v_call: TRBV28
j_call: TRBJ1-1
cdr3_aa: CASYQGGGVNTEAFF

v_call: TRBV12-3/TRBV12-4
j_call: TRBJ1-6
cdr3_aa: CASRPTPSSPLHF

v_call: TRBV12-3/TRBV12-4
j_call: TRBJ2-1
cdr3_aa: CASSLFGLNNEQFF

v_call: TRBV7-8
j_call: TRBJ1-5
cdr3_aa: CASSLGRTGGYQPQHF

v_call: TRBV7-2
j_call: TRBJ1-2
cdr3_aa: CASSPDGRGYNYGYTF

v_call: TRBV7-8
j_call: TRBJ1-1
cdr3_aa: CASSGRREIYTEAFF

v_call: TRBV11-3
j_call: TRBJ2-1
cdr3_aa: CASSSPQVAVNYNEQFF

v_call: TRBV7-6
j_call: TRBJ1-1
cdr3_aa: CASSLKGGTEAFF

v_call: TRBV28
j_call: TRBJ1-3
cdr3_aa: CASSLYAGNTIYF

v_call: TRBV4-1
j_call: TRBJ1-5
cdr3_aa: CASSQDPGGGNQPQHF

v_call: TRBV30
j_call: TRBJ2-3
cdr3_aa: CAWSVLAGGPEDTQYF

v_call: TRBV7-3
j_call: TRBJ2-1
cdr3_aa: CASSSQGLAGGEQFF

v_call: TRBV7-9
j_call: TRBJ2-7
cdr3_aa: CASSTQGQSSYEQYF

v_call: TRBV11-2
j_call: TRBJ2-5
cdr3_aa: CASSLVGETQYF

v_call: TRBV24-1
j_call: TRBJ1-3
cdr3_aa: CATSDSGVTGNTIYF

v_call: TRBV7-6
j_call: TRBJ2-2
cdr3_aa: CASSFYGTTGELFF

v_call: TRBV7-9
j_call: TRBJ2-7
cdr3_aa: CASSFDSSYEQYF

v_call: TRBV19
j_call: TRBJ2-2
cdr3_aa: CASRTGGNTGELFF

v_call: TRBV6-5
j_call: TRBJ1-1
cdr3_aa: CASSRVGRNTEAFF